This passage covers 31 T cell receptor beta chains from one sample sequenced in a study of blood T cell repertoires in COVID-19. Repertoires were generated with immunoSEQ multiplex PCR, while TCRdb's copy carries only in-frame clones and drops some. The sample has about 48,000 clones; approximately 83% are singletons. Sequencing was performed on peripheral blood. Every receptor here comes from a human donor in a cohort sampled during active COVID-19. The donor label of this sample is uncertain.

The chain joins TRBV9 to TRBJ1-4; TRBD1 matches 7 bases. This CDR3 is built from 15 residues. The germline V gene has CDR1 SGDLS and CDR2 YYNGEE. The V and J ends lost 4 bases and 2 bases, in that order; junction bases with no gene match: 5. The CDR3 coding sequence is TGTGCCAGCAGCACCCAGGGGGGCACTAATGAAAAACTGTTTTTT. Amino acid sequence: CASSTQGGTNEKLFF.

The gene calls are TRBV3-1 (or the pseudogene TRBV3-2) and TRBJ2-1; TRBD1 might be the D (6 bases). The germline V gene has CDR1 LGHDT and CDR2 YNNKEL (reference sequence). The CDR3 is 16 amino acids. The V gene lost 4 bases and the J gene lost 6 bases, with 19 bases spanning the gap. This chain's CDR3 is CASSRGPPGQSNEQFF. In DNA form, the CDR3 reads TGTGCCAGCAGCCGCGGACCACCCGGACAGTCCAATGAGCAGTTCTTC.

CDR3 nucleotide sequence: TGTGCCAGCAGTTTGGACAGGGGCACTGGCTACGAGCAGTACTTC. Protein product: CASSLDRGTGYEQYF. The chain joins TRBV27 to TRBJ2-7; 9 bases are shared with TRBD1. Unmatched junction bases numbered 6, after V lost 3 bases and J lost 3 bases. This CDR3 has 15 residues. Germline CDR1 is MNHEY and CDR2 is SMNVEV (reference sequence).

The V call is TRBV5-1, the J call TRBJ2-3; TRBD1 aligns across 8 bases. This CDR3 comprises 14 residues. Germline CDR1 reads SGHRS; CDR2 reads YFSETQ. Unmatched junction bases numbered 7, after V lost 7 bases and J lost 3 bases. CDR3 protein: CASLSGQETDTQYF. CDR3 nucleotides: TGCGCCAGCCTATCGGGACAGGAGACAGATACGCAGTATTTT.

J is TRBJ1-2 and V is TRBV2, with TRBD1 matching 10 bases. Germline V lookup: CDR1 SNHLY, CDR2 FYNNEI. The CDR3 is 14 residues long. J lost 13 bases, V lost 4 bases, and 12 bases had no gene match. The CDR3 loop is CASSGGTRDRGFTF. The CDR3 DNA sequence: TGTGCCAGCAGTGGAGGAACCCGGGACAGGGGTTTCACCTTC.

The chain is built from TRBV11-2 and TRBJ2-3; the match to TRBD2 covers 10 bases. There are 15 residues in the CDR3. Germline V gene lookup returns CDR1 SGHAT and CDR2 FQNNGV. Germline trimming cut 6 bases from V and 5 bases from J; bases unmatched to any gene: 8. CDR3 nucleotide sequence: TGTGCCAGCAGACAAAGCGGGGGGGCCGTAGATACGCAGTATTTT. It translates to CASRQSGGAVDTQYF.

This sequence joins TRBV6-5 and TRBJ1-5; D uncertain. CDR1 MNHEY and CDR2 SVGAGI come from the germline V gene. V was clipped by 8 bases and J by 7 bases, with 12 bases between them. The CDR3 extends over 12 amino acids. The DNA of the CDR3 is TGTGCCAGCGGGAGAAGGGAACAGCCCCAGCATTTT. Translated, it gives CASGRREQPQHF.

The V and J genes are TRBV29-1 and TRBJ1-1; weak D call: TRBD1 (5 bases). The ends were cut back, 6 bases at V and 10 bases at J, with 21 bases in the middle. The CDR3 is made up of 13 amino acids. CDR1 and CDR2 from the germline V gene are SQVTM and ANQGSEA. CDR3: CSVVITGISAAFF. CDR3 DNA: TGCAGCGTCGTTATCACAGGAATTTCGGCAGCTTTCTTT.

V gene TRBV7-6 combines with J gene TRBJ1-6; weak D call: TRBD1 (5 bases). From germline, CDR1 is SGHVS and CDR2 FNYEAQ. V was trimmed by 1 base and J by 9 bases, leaving 13 bases between them. The CDR3 covers 15 residues. The CDR3 DNA reads TGTGCCAGCAGCTTAGGTCGACAGTCCAGTTCACCCCTCCACTTT. It specifies CASSLGRQSSSPLHF.

This chain joins TRBV9 and TRBJ1-4; the D gene is possibly TRBD1 (5 bases). V lost 4 bases, J lost 8 bases, and 18 bases lay in between. Per the germline V gene, CDR1 is SGDLS and CDR2 is YYNGEE. This CDR3 contains 15 residues. CDR3 protein: CASSPGPTWGEKLFF. The CDR3 DNA is TGTGCCAGCAGCCCAGGACCCACCTGGGGCGAAAAACTGTTTTTT.

The rearrangement joins TRBV6-5 to TRBJ2-7, with a possible D match to TRBD2 (6 bases). The CDR3 loop spans 14 amino acids. Germline V gene sequence: CDR1 MNHEY, CDR2 SVGAGI. The V end lost 9 bases, the J end lost 5 bases, and 20 bases lay between the germline ends. In DNA form, the CDR3 reads TGTGCCAGTACACTAGCACCCCGAGGGGACGAGCAGTACTTC. Translating it yields CASTLAPRGDEQYF.

The chain joins TRBV4-3 to TRBJ2-1, with 7 bases lining up with TRBD1. V dropped 4 bases and J dropped 6; count of bases not matched to a gene: 9. The CDR3 loop spans 15 amino acids. Germline CDR1 and CDR2: LGHNA and YSLEER. DNA of the CDR3: TGCGCCAGCAGCCCCCTAAGGGGGCCGGGCAATGAGCAGTTCTTC. This sequence encodes CASSPLRGPGNEQFF.

V gene TRBV7-2 combines with J gene TRBJ1-3, with 7 nucleotides matching TRBD1. This CDR3 spans 18 amino acids. Germline CDR1 is SGHTA and CDR2 is FQGNSA. J was trimmed by 1 base and V by 5 bases; bases with no gene match: 14. CDR3 sequence: CASSPGYRGRSSGNTIYF. CDR3 DNA sequence: TGTGCCAGCAGCCCGGGGTACAGGGGAAGATCGTCTGGAAACACCATATATTTT. The variable domain in full, with the rest retrieved from reference TRBV7-2 and TRBJ1-3, is GAGVSQSPSNKVTEKGKDVELRCDPISGHTALYWYRQSLGQGLEFLIYFQGNSAPDKSGLPSDRFSAERTGGSVSTLTIQRTQQEDSAVYLCASSPGYRGRSSGNTIYFGEGSWLTVV.

This clone is classed as medium-sized. The CDR3 DNA reads TGTGCCAGCAGCTTAGCGACCCGGGGGAGGGACAATGAGCAGTTCTTC. Residues: CASSLATRGRDNEQFF. The chain has TRBV7-6 and TRBJ2-1; 7 positions match TRBD2. Germline CDR1 is SGHVS and CDR2 is FNYEAQ. The junction had 7 bases not matched to a gene; V was cut back by 0 bases and J by 5 bases. The CDR3 sequence is 16 residues long.

The V gene is TRBV7-8, the J gene TRBJ1-6; no definite D call. The length of the CDR3 is 15 residues. CDR1 SGHVS and CDR2 FQNEAQ come from the germline V gene. Deletions cut 4 bases from V and 0 bases from J, with 7 bases between. CDR3 nucleotide sequence: TGTGCCAGCAGCTCACAGAGCTCCTATAATTCACCCCTCCACTTT. Residues: CASSSQSSYNSPLHF.

This chain links TRBV29-1 with TRBJ2-7, with 10 positions matching TRBD2. With 3 bases clipped from V and 4 bases from J, the junction kept 9 bases outside the gene matches. From germline, CDR1 is SQVTM and CDR2 ANQGSEA. The CDR3 runs to 15 residues. As DNA, the CDR3 is TGCAGCGTTGAGCTAGCGGGGGCCCAAGGATACGAGCAGTACTTC. This sequence encodes CSVELAGAQGYEQYF.

The chain uses TRBV7-2 and TRBJ1-1; TRBD1 is a possible D gene (5 bases). This CDR3 contains 15 residues. Germline-derived CDR1 and CDR2 are SGHTA and FQGNSA. The germline V and J ends were trimmed by 2 bases and 0 bases, with 10 bases remaining between them. CDR3 loop: CASSLQGGMNTEAFF. The CDR3 DNA reads TGTGCCAGCAGCTTACAGGGAGGCATGAACACTGAAGCTTTCTTT.

The J gene is TRBJ2-1, the V gene TRBV5-4, with TRBD1 identical over 9 bases. CDR3 length: 13 residues. The ends lost 4 bases at V and 5 bases at J; junction bases unmatched: 1. From germline, CDR1 is SGHNT and CDR2 YYREEE (reference sequence). This chain's CDR3 is CASSRTGDNEQFF. CDR3 in DNA: TGTGCCAGCAGCAGGACAGGGGACAATGAGCAGTTCTTC.

The chain uses TRBV7-2 and TRBJ2-7, with 7 nucleotides matching TRBD1. This CDR3 contains 15 residues. CDR1 is SGHTA, CDR2 FQGNSA, per germline. Trimming at V came to 0 bases and at J to 2 bases, leaving 4 bases not matched to a gene. The CDR3 bases are TGTGCCAGCAGCTTAGCGCCGCAGGGGGCCTACGAGCAGTACTTC. This gives the protein CASSLAPQGAYEQYF.

V usage is TRBV6-2 or TRBV6-3 and J usage is TRBJ2-1; 10 nucleotides line up with TRBD2. V dropped 6 bases and J dropped 2; count of bases not matched to a gene: 16. The V gene's germline CDR1 is MNHEY and CDR2 SVGEGT. CDR3 length: 19 amino acids. CDR3 nucleotide sequence: TGTGCCAGCAGCGCTGGGACTAGCGCCCCACCAAGGACCTACAATGAGCAGTTCTTC. Its translation: CASSAGTSAPPRTYNEQFF.

The chain joins TRBV7-2 to TRBJ1-2, with 7 bases aligning to TRBD1. V was clipped by 2 bases and J by 2 bases; unmatched bases: 8. The CDR3 covers 16 residues. Germline V lookup: CDR1 SGHTA, CDR2 FQGNSA. CDR3 in amino acids: CASSLQQGGLNYGYTF. The CDR3 DNA follows: TGTGCCAGCAGCTTACAGCAAGGGGGCTTAAACTATGGCTACACCTTC.

The rearrangement uses TRBV5-1 and TRBJ2-7; D perhaps matches TRBD1 (6 bases). The V and J ends lost 7 bases and 5 bases respectively, with 22 bases between them. The CDR3 runs to 15 residues. The germline gives CDR1 SGHRS, CDR2 YFSETQ. CDR3 in DNA: TGCGCCAGCGCTGAGACAGGTTCGGGATTCCACGAGCAGTACTTC. Translating gives CASAETGSGFHEQYF.

This rearrangement joins TRBV6-1 to TRBJ2-1, with TRBD1 identical over 7 bases. V lost 1 base to trimming and J lost 7 bases; unmatched junction nucleotides: 1. The CDR3 spans 13 residues. From germline, CDR1 is MNHNS and CDR2 SASEGT. CDR3 nucleotides: TGTGCCAGCAGTGAAGACAGGGGTAATGAGCAGTTCTTC. This gives the protein CASSEDRGNEQFF.

The chain combines TRBV4-2 with TRBJ2-1; D is uncertain. There are 16 residues in the CDR3. Germline CDR1 is LGHNA and CDR2 is YNFKEQ. Deletions cut 1 base from V and 0 bases from J, with 10 bases between. This CDR3 reads CASSQAAVSSYNEQFF. CDR3 in DNA: TGTGCCAGCAGCCAAGCTGCGGTTAGCTCCTACAATGAGCAGTTCTTC.

The genes are TRBV6-1 and TRBJ2-1; a weak D match, TRBD2 (6 bases). This CDR3 comprises 13 residues. CDR1 and CDR2 from the germline V gene are MNHNS and SASEGT. Trimming removed 3 bases from V and 8 bases from J, with 11 bases in between. CDR3 loop: CASSEGGAYEQFF. CDR3 bases: TGTGCCAGCAGTGAGGGAGGTGCTTATGAGCAGTTCTTC.

The gene calls are TRBV7-9 and TRBJ2-5, with D possibly matching TRBD2 (5 bases). The CDR3 contains 14 residues. The V end was cut by 1 base, the J end by 7 bases, with 13 bases between. Germline loops: CDR1 SEHNR, CDR2 FQNEAQ (reference sequence). The DNA for the CDR3 is TGTGCCAGCAGCTTAGATCTAGCACCCAGGACCCAGTACTTC. Translated, it gives CASSLDLAPRTQYF.

The V gene is TRBV7-8, the J gene TRBJ2-1; 12 nucleotides line up with TRBD2. The V and J ends lost 6 bases and 4 bases, in that order; junction bases with no gene match: 4. Per germline, CDR1 SGHVS and CDR2 FQNEAQ. The CDR3 covers 15 residues. The CDR3 bases are TGTGCCAGCAGACCGACTAGCGGGAGTTACAATGAGCAGTTCTTC. It specifies CASRPTSGSYNEQFF.

This clone was detected only once. V and J are TRBV6-5 and TRBJ2-7, with D tentatively TRBD1 (6 bases). This CDR3 is built from 13 residues. Germline CDR1 is MNHEY and CDR2 is SVGAGI. V was pared by 6 bases and J by 3 bases, with 12 bases between. The CDR3 here is CASSNREFYEQYF. CDR3 nucleotide sequence: TGTGCCAGCAGCAACAGGGAGTTCTACGAGCAGTACTTC.

The CDR3, as DNA: TGTGCCAGCAGCGATTCTGGACAGGGTCGTATTGGCTACACCTTC. Translating gives CASSDSGQGRIGYTF. The chain links TRBV3-1 (or the pseudogene TRBV3-2) to TRBJ1-2, with 8 bases that match TRBD1. There are 15 residues in the CDR3. Germline loops: CDR1 LGHDT, CDR2 YNNKEL (reference sequence). Losses at the gene ends were 5 bases for V and 7 bases for J; bases not matched to a gene: 12.

This clone was recorded once. The genes are TRBV12-3 or TRBV12-4 and TRBJ1-1, with TRBD1 matching 7 bases. This CDR3 spans 13 amino acids. J lost 6 bases, V lost 6 bases, and 7 bases had no gene match. The CDR3 loop is CASRPGQTAEAFF. Written as DNA, the CDR3 is TGTGCCAGCAGACCGGGACAGACGGCTGAAGCTTTCTTT.

This clone was detected a few times. The V call is TRBV19, the J call TRBJ2-1; TRBD2 agrees at 7 bases. The length of the CDR3 is 15 residues. After removal of 1 base from V and 4 bases from J, the junction contained 4 bases not matched to a gene. Per the germline V gene, CDR1 is LNHDA and CDR2 is SQIVND (reference sequence). The CDR3: CASSIGRGVYNEQFF. CDR3 bases: TGTGCCAGTAGTATAGGCCGGGGGGTATACAATGAGCAGTTCTTC.